This T cell receptor (beta chain) stems from a study of molecular identifiers for immune sequencing clone quantification. Study-level findings and limits: Under 1% of molecules in naive cells, but over 97% of effector molecules, belonged to clones above 20 RNA copies. Spiked TCR RNA from one Jurkat cell reportedly showed up when mixed among 950,000 to 1,000,000 naive cells.

With listed TCR primers and previously described methods, bulk TCR libraries were prepared. In TCRdb, the PCR reads were re-called with MiXCR into one record per CDR3 protein. The data hold about 630,000 distinct CDR3 sequences, with roughly 23% observed a single time. With respect to this clonotype: Its antigen is unknown. The CDR3 ends on some other residue instead of the conserved phenylalanine or tryptophan, so this is likely a read error.

Per the germline V gene, CDR1 is SGHTA and CDR2 is FQGNSA. This CDR3 contains 14 residues. Trimming took 5 bases from V and 6 from J, leaving 17 bases between them. Sequencing input: naive CD8+ T cells from blood, with Jurkat cell RNA spiked in. Subset denoted: FACS-sorted CD8+CD4-CCR7+CD45RA+ naive T cells. The V call is TRBV7-2, the J call TRBJ2-7; a possible D gene is TRBD2 (5 bases). This clonotype was sampled from a human donor in good health. Some libraries in this study had Jurkat cell RNA spiked in. CDR3 nucleotide sequence: TGTGCCAGCAGCCTAAGTGGAGGACCGACCGAGCAGTACTTA. This translates into CASSLSGGPTEQYL.